The subject of this entry is one T cell receptor beta chain. What it recognizes is unknown. Some clones are missing from TCRdb's copy, which holds only in-frame ones; the method was immunoSEQ multiplex PCR. The data show about 980,000 clones, 70% to 85% seen once. The CDR3 has 13 amino acids. The sample belongs to a study of shared clonotypes between healthy human individuals. Whole-study results and caveats: Genetic and exposure-history diversity was limited by the small donor number.

The chain combines TRBV12-2 with TRBJ2-7. TRBV12-2 is classified as a pseudogene. Sequencing input: memory CD4+ T cells sorted from blood. The subset: CD45RA-negative fraction. The sequence was obtained from a man aged 18-30 years in good health. The CDR3 nucleotides read TGTGCAAGTCGCTTAGATAGGGCCCACGAGCAGTACTTC. This encodes CASRLDRAHEQYF.